This T cell receptor beta chain was sequenced for a study of T-cell memory formation after mild COVID-19. As for the study in general: Each donor largely had its own TCR clusters.

A few counts support this clonotype. Its antigen remains unknown. The length of the CDR3 is 13 residues. Trimming cost V 11 bases and J 6 bases, with 17 bases left between them. The germline V gene encodes CDR1 SEHNR and CDR2 FQNEAQ (reference sequence). Study-wide results and limits: While clones contracting from day 15 to 85 were balanced between CD4 and CD8, later expanders leaned CD4+. Cross-reactive memory appears to have joined, as suggested by some responding clones showing up in pre-infection memory. Of the contracting clones, CD4+ ones lay mainly in CM and EM, and CD8+ ones in EMRA.

TCRdb passed the 5' RACE reads through MiXCR, listing each CDR3 protein once. The repertoire holds tens of thousands of distinct CDR3 sequences, with more than 13% as singletons. The sample taken for sequencing was PBMCs or a T cell subset sorted from them (not recorded which). This receptor was taken from a man between 18 and 29 years old who had mild COVID-19 (a few samples of this study predate the infection). Cell type and time point are not known. This sequence joins TRBV7-9 and TRBJ2-1; D unresolved. In DNA, the CDR3 is TGTGCCGGCACCGTAAGCGCAGTCAATGAGCAGTTCTTC. The encoded protein is CAGTVSAVNEQFF.